This T cell receptor (beta chain) comes out of a study of blood T cell repertoires in COVID-19. Study-level information: The origin of the acute and convalescent COVID-19 samples was the United States, Italy and Spain. T cells, B-cell-depleted T cells, or PBMCs supplied cDNA or gDNA.

Authors' processing steps: Amplifying reference gene primers gave estimates of nucleated cell counts. This table comes from immunoSEQ multiplex PCR, and its TCRdb copy is limited to in-frame clones, with some not included. That table furnishes V, J and clone size, whereas the DNA furnished D and trimming. The sample records about 150,000 clones, approximately 90% being singletons. The V end was cut by 2 bases, the J end by 12 bases, with 19 bases between. This CDR3 contains 14 residues. Germline V gives CDR1 MNHEY, CDR2 SMNVEV (reference sequence). V and J are TRBV27 and TRBJ1-1; D might be TRBD1 (6 bases). Sequencing was performed on peripheral blood. The receptor was isolated from a woman aged 55-75 years with active or convalescent COVID-19. CDR3 bases: TGTGCCAGCAGTTTAGGTCCCAGCAGGGGATCGTCTTTCTTT. Amino acid sequence: CASSLGPSRGSSFF.